A selection of T cell receptor beta chains follows, all from one sample in a study of OX40 agonist ivuxolimab in advanced cancers. Assay used: immunoSEQ multiplex PCR; TCRdb lists only in-frame clones, some missing. The sample shows approximately 39,000 clones, roughly nine tenths of them seen only once. This material consisted of CD4+ or CD8+ T cells sorted from blood, taken in a trial of the OX40 agonist ivuxolimab. The source is an adult with an advanced solid tumor such as melanoma, head and neck, liver or kidney cancer. The CDR3 runs from the conserved cysteine through the conserved F or W. A D gene is named only where the DNA matches it firmly. Where a row states a size, it is once, few, many or the class of an expanded clone; other rows omit it.

TRBV6-1	NA	NA	TRBJ2-3	CASSGIASDTQYF	TGTGCCAGCAGTGGGATAGCGTCAGATACGCAGTATTTT
TRBV4-3	NA	NA	TRBJ2-7	CASSQGRGPSYEQYF	TGCGCCAGCAGCCAAGGCCGCGGCCCCTCCTACGAGCAGTACTTC
TRBV11-3	NA	NA	TRBJ2-7	CASSLDLQAEQYF	TGTGCCAGCAGCTTAGATTTGCAAGCCGAGCAGTACTTC
TRBV19	NA	TRBD2	TRBJ2-5	CASRGMSGGQETQYF	TGTGCCAGTAGGGGTATGAGCGGGGGCCAAGAGACCCAGTACTTC
TRBV9	NA	NA	TRBJ2-5	CASSGPGDETQYF	TGTGCCAGCAGCGGCCCGGGAGATGAGACCCAGTACTTC
TRBV21-1	NA	NA	TRBJ1-2	CASSKAGPQESSTSNYGYTF	TGTGCCAGCAGCAAAGCGGGCCCACAGGAAAGCTCAACATCTAACTATGGCTACACCTTC
TRBV5-4	NA	NA	TRBJ2-2	CASSVGGELFF	TGTGCCAGCAGCGTGGGAGGGGAGCTGTTTTTT
TRBV27	NA	TRBD1	TRBJ2-7	CASRGQGPYEQYF	TGTGCCAGCAGGGGACAGGGCCCCTACGAGCAGTACTTC
TRBV6-1	NA	TRBD1	TRBJ1-2	CASSEAPGGFYGYTF	TGTGCCAGCAGTGAAGCCCCAGGGGGCTTCTATGGCTACACCTTC
TRBV5-1	NA	TRBD1	TRBJ1-1	CASSLASTGTNTEAFF	TGCGCCAGCAGCTTGGCCTCGACAGGGACTAACACTGAAGCTTTCTTT
TRBV11-3	NA	NA	TRBJ1-3	CASSPGTSGTGNTIYF	TGTGCCAGCAGCCCGGGGACATCTGGAACTGGAAACACCATATATTTT
TRBV7-8	NA	NA	TRBJ2-5	CASSLGSTGTQETQYF	TGTGCCAGCAGCTTAGGGTCCACCGGGACACAAGAGACCCAGTACTTC
TRBV10-2	NA	NA	TRBJ2-3	CASNPPSTDTQYF	TGCGCCAGCAACCCCCCTAGCACAGATACGCAGTATTTT
TRBV28	NA	NA	TRBJ2-5	CASSSTYQETQYF	TGTGCCAGCAGTTCGACGTACCAAGAGACCCAGTACTTC
TRBV28	NA	TRBD1	TRBJ2-3	CASSFIGTGPTDTQYF	TGTGCCAGCAGTTTCATTGGGACAGGACCGACAGATACGCAGTATTTT
TRBV10-2	many	NA	TRBJ2-1	CASSVGNFYNEQFF	TGCGCCAGCAGTGTCGGGAACTTCTACAATGAGCAGTTCTTC
TRBV29-1	NA	NA	TRBJ2-3	CSVDDRADTQYF	TGCAGCGTTGACGATCGGGCAGATACGCAGTATTTT
TRBV7-2	NA	TRBD1	TRBJ2-7	CASSLADRYSYEQYF	TGTGCCAGCAGCTTAGCGGACAGGTACTCCTACGAGCAGTACTTC
TRBV7-9	NA	NA	TRBJ2-2	CASAQGYAGELFF	TGTGCCAGCGCTCAGGGGTATGCCGGGGAGCTGTTTTTT
TRBV15	NA	TRBD1	TRBJ2-2	CATSREAQGAEAGELFF	TGTGCCACCAGCAGAGAAGCCCAGGGGGCTGAGGCCGGGGAGCTGTTTTTT
TRBV5-4	NA	TRBD1	TRBJ1-1	CASSQTGDNTEAFF	TGTGCCAGCAGTCAGACAGGGGACAACACTGAAGCTTTCTTT
TRBV9	NA	NA	TRBJ2-3	CASSHGLLGNTDTQYF	TGTGCCAGCAGCCACGGCTTACTAGGGAACACAGATACGCAGTATTTT
TRBV30	NA	TRBD1	TRBJ2-7	CAWLTGGGNEQYF	TGTGCCTGGCTGACAGGGGGGGGAAACGAGCAGTACTTC
TRBV6-6	NA	TRBD2	TRBJ2-3	CASFLIGGATDTQYF	TGTGCCAGTTTTTTGATCGGGGGGGCGACAGATACGCAGTATTTT
TRBV21-1	NA	NA	TRBJ1-6	CASSRDWDRGNSPLHF	TGTGCCAGCAGCAGAGACTGGGACAGGGGAAACTCACCCCTCCACTTT
TRBV9	NA	NA	TRBJ2-3	CASSVSGSTDTQYF	TGTGCCAGCAGCGTATCCGGATCCACAGATACGCAGTATTTT
TRBV4-3	NA	NA	TRBJ2-7	CASSQAPQGYEQYF	TGCGCCAGCAGCCAAGCGCCACAGGGCTACGAGCAGTACTTC
TRBV7-9	NA	NA	TRBJ2-6	CASSPPGGLAGANVLTF	TGTGCCAGCAGCCCCCCCGGGGGGCTAGCTGGGGCCAACGTCCTGACTTTC
TRBV6-6	NA	NA	TRBJ2-2	CASSQLHTGELLF	TGTGCCAGCAGCCAGCTTCACACCGGGGAGCTGCTTTTT
TRBV6-1	NA	NA	TRBJ1-1	CASSDPMKNTEAFF	TGTGCCAGCAGCGACCCTATGAAGAACACTGAAGCTTTCTTT
TRBV5-8	NA	TRBD1	TRBJ1-2	CASSLWGQGEDGYTF	TGTGCCAGCAGCTTGTGGGGACAGGGGGAGGATGGCTACACCTTC
TRBV19	NA	NA	TRBJ1-6	CASIRDPRSNSPLHF	TGTGCCAGTATCCGTGACCCGAGGAGTAATTCACCCCTCCACTTT
TRBV14	NA	NA	TRBJ1-1	CASSQVDHRAFF	TGTGCCAGCAGCCAAGTCGACCATCGAGCTTTCTTT
TRBV6-5	few	NA	TRBJ1-6	CASTYGGGLSSPLHF	TGTGCCAGCACCTACGGGGGTGGACTTAGTTCACCCCTCCACTTT
TRBV10-2	few	NA	TRBJ2-7	CASSESNEQYF	TGCGCCAGCAGTGAGTCAAACGAGCAGTACTTC
TRBV11-2	NA	NA	TRBJ1-1	CASSLYREMNTEAFF	TGTGCCAGCAGCTTATACAGGGAGATGAACACTGAAGCTTTCTTT
TRBV19	NA	NA	TRBJ2-1	CASSATGLPYNEQFF	TGTGCCAGTAGTGCCACAGGGCTCCCCTACAATGAGCAGTTCTTC
TRBV7-8	NA	NA	TRBJ2-7	CASSLVETIDEQYF	TGTGCCAGCAGCTTAGTCGAGACAATCGACGAGCAGTACTTC
TRBV7-2	NA	NA	TRBJ1-5	CASSRGGYQPQHF	TGTGCCAGCAGCCGTGGGGGTTATCAGCCCCAGCATTTT
TRBV6-6	NA	NA	TRBJ2-2	CASSYSTGELFF	TGTGCCAGCAGTTACTCGACTGGGGAGCTGTTTTTT
TRBV30	NA	NA	TRBJ1-2	CAWSVIDSPNYGYTF	TGTGCCTGGAGTGTAATTGACAGCCCTAACTATGGCTACACCTTC
TRBV6-5	NA	TRBD2	TRBJ2-5	CASSPAGGPAETQYF	TGTGCCAGCAGTCCCGCGGGGGGGCCGGCAGAGACCCAGTACTTC
TRBV7-9	once	NA	TRBJ2-3	CASSYTDTQYF	TGTGCCAGCAGCTACACAGATACGCAGTATTTT
TRBV4-1	NA	NA	TRBJ2-1	CASSQGFRTVYNEQFF	TGCGCCAGCAGCCAAGGCTTCAGGACAGTTTATAATGAGCAGTTCTTC
TRBV28	NA	NA	TRBJ1-1	CASSFPSLGYTEAFF	TGTGCCAGCAGTTTTCCCTCTTTGGGGTACACTGAAGCTTTCTTT
TRBV28	NA	TRBD2	TRBJ2-2	CASRTPSGAYTGELFF	TGTGCCAGCAGAACTCCTAGCGGGGCCTACACCGGGGAGCTGTTTTTT
TRBV28	once	TRBD1	TRBJ1-5	CASSPLTGDYNQPQHF	TGTGCCAGCAGTCCGCTGACAGGGGATTACAATCAGCCCCAGCATTTT
TRBV29-1	NA	TRBD1	TRBJ2-7	CSVEDPRGLGEQYF	TGCAGCGTTGAAGATCCCAGGGGGCTGGGGGAGCAGTACTTC
TRBV28	NA	NA	TRBJ1-1	CASRTAFGRTEAFF	TGTGCCAGCAGAACAGCATTCGGACGCACTGAAGCTTTCTTT
TRBV28	NA	TRBD1	TRBJ2-1	CASGQGRDNEQFF	TGTGCCAGCGGACAGGGACGGGACAATGAGCAGTTCTTC
TRBV27	NA	TRBD1	TRBJ2-7	CASSLSRDRGSQSSYEQYF	TGTGCCAGCAGCCTTTCCCGGGACAGGGGGTCGCAGAGCTCCTACGAGCAGTACTTC
TRBV28	NA	NA	TRBJ2-3	CASSFKTRKADTQYF	TGTGCCAGCAGTTTTAAAACTAGGAAAGCAGATACGCAGTATTTT
TRBV4-3	NA	NA	TRBJ1-6	CASSQGLQGTYNSPLHF	TGCGCCAGCAGCCAAGGTCTTCAAGGAACCTATAATTCACCCCTCCACTTT
TRBV19	NA	TRBD1	TRBJ2-3	CASSPGTGTDTQYF	TGTGCCAGTAGTCCCGGGACAGGCACAGATACGCAGTATTTT
TRBV27	few	TRBD2	TRBJ2-2	CASQGLAGRELFF	TGTGCCAGCCAGGGACTAGCAGGCCGGGAGCTGTTTTTT
TRBV9	NA	TRBD2	TRBJ2-3	CASSGLAGGPTDTQYF	TGTGCCAGCAGTGGACTAGCGGGGGGTCCCACAGATACGCAGTATTTT
TRBV7-9	NA	TRBD1	TRBJ1-1	CASSQDRVMTEAFF	TGTGCCAGCAGCCAAGACAGGGTTATGACTGAAGCTTTCTTT